The 30 T cell receptor beta chains below were found in one sample sequenced in a study of cytomegalovirus exposure and HLA in healthy donors. Primers: 60 Vbeta forward and 13 Jbeta reverse. The table came from immunoSEQ multiplex PCR; TCRdb's copy has only in-frame clones and leaves some out. The sample yields some 150,000 clones, about 74% seen once. The specimen sequenced was PBMCs. The receptor source for this set is a woman in her 50s in good health and CMV-seronegative.

This clone showed up just a few times. This chain joins TRBV29-1 and TRBJ1-1; D not certain. The CDR3 is 13 amino acids. The germline V gene encodes CDR1 SQVTM and CDR2 ANQGSEA. Between the trimmed V and J ends, which lost 3 bases and 4 bases, there was a span of 12 bases. In DNA form, the CDR3 reads TGCAGCGTTGATTTACAGCCAGGCACTGAAGCTTTCTTT. It codes for CSVDLQPGTEAFF.

This clone appeared once. This chain uses TRBV5-6 with TRBJ1-2; possible D gene TRBD1, 5 bases. Trimming removed 0 bases from V and 2 bases from J, with 8 bases in between. The germline V gene encodes CDR1 SGHDT and CDR2 YYEEEE. The CDR3 is made up of 14 amino acids. Here the CDR3 DNA reads TGTGCCAGCAGCTTGGGGGGCACGAACTATGGCTACACCTTC. Translation: CASSLGGTNYGYTF.

The chain joins TRBV10-1 to TRBJ1-1, with 8 nucleotides matching TRBD1. The CDR3 is 18 amino acids. Unmatched junction bases numbered 9, after V lost 0 bases and J lost 0 bases. From germline, CDR1 is WNHNN and CDR2 SYGVQD (reference sequence). CDR3 loop: CASSESARGPIMNTEAFF. The CDR3 DNA reads as TGCGCCAGCAGTGAGTCGGCCAGGGGGCCTATAATGAACACTGAAGCTTTCTTT.

CDR3 amino acids: CASSLTSLGQRYEQYF. CDR3 sequence (DNA): TGTGCCAGCAGCCTCACATCACTGGGACAGAGATACGAGCAGTACTTC. This rearrangement joins TRBV6-6 to TRBJ2-7, with 7 positions matching TRBD1. V trimming: 6 bases; J trimming: 4 bases; junction bases outside the gene matches: 15. The CDR3 is 16 residues long. CDR1 and CDR2 from the germline V gene are MNHNY and SVGAGI (reference sequence).

The J gene is TRBJ2-1, the V gene TRBV10-1, with D possibly TRBD1 on 6 matching bases. Germline values: CDR1 WNHNN, CDR2 SYGVQD (reference sequence). CDR3 length: 14 residues. Trimming pared 10 bases from V and 7 bases from J, leaving 20 bases between. CDR3 sequence (DNA): TGCGCCACAGGCGGACAGCCTCCCCTAAATGAGCAGTTCTTC. This gives the protein CATGGQPPLNEQFF.

V usage is TRBV29-1 and J usage is TRBJ1-4, with TRBD1 matching over 7 bases. The germline gives CDR1 SQVTM, CDR2 ANQGSEA. The CDR3 contains 13 residues. Trimming removed 7 bases from V and 8 bases from J; junction bases left unmatched: 10. As DNA, the CDR3 is TGCAGCGCTACGCAGGGGGTGAGGGAAAAACTGTTTTTT. Protein product: CSATQGVREKLFF.

The chain carries TRBV9 and TRBJ2-1, with 11 bases aligning to TRBD2. Germline CDR1 is SGDLS and CDR2 is YYNGEE. V dropped 2 bases and J dropped 7; count of bases not matched to a gene: 5. The CDR3 consists of 15 residues. This CDR3 reads CASSVSGGADNEQFF. DNA for the CDR3: TGTGCCAGCAGCGTTAGCGGGGGGGCGGATAATGAGCAGTTCTTC.

This chain connects TRBV4-2 to TRBJ2-1, with D maybe TRBD2 (5 bases). The germline gives CDR1 LGHNA, CDR2 YNFKEQ. The CDR3 consists of 17 residues. V lost 4 bases and J lost 4, with 20 bases in between. CDR3 sequence (DNA): TGTGCCAGCAGCCGTAAAACCGGCGACTACCCATACAATGAGCAGTTCTTC. This codes for CASSRKTGDYPYNEQFF.

With regard to this clone: Other DNA sequences within the sample encode an identical CDR3. This chain uses TRBV11-2 with TRBJ1-1; TRBD1 aligns across 9 bases. CDR1 SGHAT and CDR2 FQNNGV come from the germline V gene. The junction had 1 base not matched to a gene; V was cut back by 5 bases and J by 3 bases. This CDR3 spans 13 amino acids. CDR3 nucleotides: TGTGCCAGCAGCCGGGACAGGGACACTGAAGCTTTCTTT. As protein: CASSRDRDTEAFF.

This clone has just one count. The rearrangement joins TRBV10-1 to TRBJ2-7; the D gene is possibly TRBD1 (6 bases). Trimming shortened V by 4 bases and J by 1 base, and 8 bases separated the two germline ends. Per germline, CDR1 WNHNN and CDR2 SYGVQD (reference sequence). The CDR3 length is 13 residues. In DNA form, the CDR3 reads TGCGCCAGCAGTGCAGGGGTATCCTACGAGCAGTACTTC. Amino acids: CASSAGVSYEQYF.

This chain uses TRBV28 with TRBJ1-2, with TRBD1 matching over 8 bases. CDR1 and CDR2 from the germline V gene are MDHEN and SYDVKM. The CDR3 totals 14 residues. Trimming removed 8 bases from V and 6 bases from J; junction bases left unmatched: 11. The CDR3, as DNA: TGTGCCAGCTCCTATGCAGGGGGCGAGCATGGCTACACCTTC. Protein sequence: CASSYAGGEHGYTF.

On this clone: The junction differs from germline at one of its ends, possibly a read error. CDR3 sequence: CASSIRDRGISFNSPLHF. As DNA, the CDR3 is TGCGCCAGCAGCATCCGGGACAGGGGAATTTCCTTTAATTCACCCCTCCACTTT. The chain carries TRBV4-1 and TRBJ1-6; 10 nucleotides line up with TRBD1. Germline CDR1 reads MGHRA; CDR2 reads YSYEKL. There are 18 residues in the CDR3.

A word on this clone: The junction departs from the called germline gene at one end, perhaps through a read error. This chain links TRBV7-7 with TRBJ2-5; the match to TRBD2 covers 11 bases. Germline lookup yields CDR1 SSHAT and CDR2 FNYEAQ (reference sequence). CDR3 size: 15 residues. The CDR3: CASSSSGGIWETQYF. CDR3 DNA: TGTGCTAGCAGCTCTAGCGGGGGGATCTGGGAGACCCAGTACTTC.

The J gene is TRBJ1-2, the V gene TRBV30; no firm D call. The germline gives CDR1 GTSNPN, CDR2 SVGIG (reference sequence). Between the trimmed V and J ends, which lost 2 bases and 8 bases, there was a span of 12 bases. The length of the CDR3 is 12 residues. DNA of the CDR3: TGTGCCTGGAGTTTACAGAGTCTCGGCTACACCTTC. Amino acids: CAWSLQSLGYTF.

This clone was seen a handful of times. This CDR3 is CASSQDQEVSPLHF. CDR3 nucleotides: TGCGCCAGCAGCCAAGATCAGGAGGTTTCACCCCTCCACTTT. The V call is TRBV4-1, the J call TRBJ1-6; D is undetermined. V shed 0 bases and J shed 9 bases, with 9 bases lying between them. The V gene's germline CDR1 is MGHRA and CDR2 YSYEKL. The CDR3 contains 14 residues.

V and J are TRBV6-5 and TRBJ2-7; TRBD1 might be the D (6 bases). Trimming removed 2 bases at V and 7 bases at J, with 9 bases between. Germline loops: CDR1 MNHEY, CDR2 SVGAGI. The CDR3 runs to 12 residues. Here the CDR3 reads CASSYQRGEQYF. The CDR3 DNA reads TGTGCCAGCAGTTACCAAAGGGGGGAGCAGTACTTC.

The chain links TRBV7-6 to TRBJ2-1, with D possibly TRBD2 on 7 matching bases. The CDR3 consists of 15 residues. CDR1 and CDR2 (germline): SGHVS, FNYEAQ. Trimming took 5 bases from V and 6 from J, leaving 17 bases between them. CDR3 coding DNA: TGTGCCAGCAGCCCCCGGGGTGGGGGGGCCAATGAGCAGTTCTTC. Translated, it gives CASSPRGGGANEQFF.

This clone was found once. The J gene is TRBJ2-5, the V gene TRBV7-9; 9 bases are a match to TRBD1. Germline values: CDR1 SEHNR, CDR2 FQNEAQ (reference sequence). The CDR3 runs to 13 residues. V shed 6 bases and J 10 bases; nucleotides not matched to a gene: 9. The chain's CDR3 is CASSLGTGIDQYF. The DNA of the CDR3 is TGTGCCAGCAGTCTCGGGACAGGGATTGACCAGTACTTC.

V gene TRBV4-3 combines with J gene TRBJ1-2; D possibly corresponds to TRBD1 (5 bases). The length of the CDR3 is 15 residues. The ends were cut back, 1 base at V and 3 bases at J, with 12 bases in the middle. Germline V CDR1 and CDR2: LGHNA, YSLEER. CDR3 region: CASSQGGGSYYGYTF. The DNA of the CDR3 is TGCGCCAGCAGCCAAGGGGGGGGGTCGTACTATGGCTACACCTTC.

The chain joins TRBV2 to TRBJ1-5; TRBD1 agrees at 8 bases. Germline lookup yields CDR1 SNHLY and CDR2 FYNNEI. CDR3 size: 15 residues. V trimming: 6 bases; J trimming: 2 bases; junction bases outside the gene matches: 6. In DNA form, the CDR3 reads TGTGCCAGCAGGGACAGGGACTATGGCAATCAGCCCCAGCATTTT. Residues: CASRDRDYGNQPQHF.

The chain has TRBV5-4 and TRBJ2-1; 9 nucleotides align to TRBD2. Germline CDR1 reads SGHNT; CDR2 reads YYREEE (reference sequence). Germline trimming cut 0 bases from V and 6 bases from J; bases unmatched to any gene: 10. The CDR3 has 17 residues. CDR3: CASSLAVVSGGSNEQFF. CDR3 coding DNA: TGTGCCAGCAGCTTGGCCGTCGTTAGCGGGGGCTCCAATGAGCAGTTCTTC.

This sequence joins TRBV30 and TRBJ1-4; maybe TRBD1 (6 bases). Trimming took 1 base from V and 7 from J, leaving 19 bases between them. This CDR3 region has 16 residues. Germline CDR1 GTSNPN, CDR2 SVGIG (reference sequence). CDR3 DNA sequence: TGTGCCTGGAGTGACGGTCTGCAGGGGTCTATTGAAAAACTGTTTTTT. Amino acids: CAWSDGLQGSIEKLFF.

This sequence joins TRBV9 and TRBJ2-3; 12 nucleotides agree with TRBD2. This CDR3 has 17 amino acids. From germline, CDR1 is SGDLS and CDR2 YYNGEE. V was clipped by 4 bases and J by 5 bases; unmatched bases: 11. CDR3: CASSPRSSGGAGDTQYF. The CDR3 DNA reads as TGTGCCAGCAGCCCCCGATCTAGCGGGGGGGCCGGAGATACGCAGTATTTT.

Comment on this clone: The same CDR3 can be traced to other DNA sequences in this sample. V and J are TRBV5-1 and TRBJ1-2; D is uncertain. With 4 bases removed from V and 2 bases from J, the gap between germline ends came to 15 bases. Germline V gene sequence: CDR1 SGHRS, CDR2 YFSETQ. The length of the CDR3 is 15 residues. The CDR3 region has the DNA TGCGCCAGCAGCCCTGGAGGCGGAACCAACTATGGCTACACCTTC. This encodes CASSPGGGTNYGYTF. The whole variable domain, filled in from reference TRBV5-1 and TRBJ1-2, reads KAGVTQTPRYLIKTRGQQVTLSCSPISGHRSVSWYQQTPGQGLQFLFEYFSETQRNKGNFPGRFSGRQFSNSRSEMNVSTLELGDSALYLCASSPGGGTNYGYTFGSGTRLTVV.

CDR3 loop: CASSMGLVPDNEQFF. CDR3 in DNA: TGTGCCAGCAGCATGGGACTAGTCCCCGACAATGAGCAGTTCTTC. The gene calls are TRBV7-2 and TRBJ2-1; 8 bases line up with TRBD2. CDR1 and CDR2 from the germline V gene are SGHTA and FQGNSA. The CDR3 has 15 amino acids. The trim removed 5 bases at V and 5 bases at J, leaving 8 bases unmatched. Complete variable domain (other parts from reference TRBV7-2 and TRBJ2-1): GAGVSQSPSNKVTEKGKDVELRCDPISGHTALYWYRQSLGQGLEFLIYFQGNSAPDKSGLPSDRFSAERTGGSVSTLTIQRTQQEDSAVYLCASSMGLVPDNEQFFGPGTRLTVL.

This clone was found a few times. The chain has TRBV19 and TRBJ2-1, with 10 positions matching TRBD2. The CDR3 loop spans 15 amino acids. Per the germline V gene, CDR1 is LNHDA and CDR2 is SQIVND (reference sequence). The V segment lost 2 bases and the J segment 7 bases; nucleotides outside the gene matches: 5. The CDR3 sequence: CASSISGGATNEQFF. In DNA, the CDR3 is TGTGCCAGTAGTATAAGCGGGGGGGCCACGAATGAGCAGTTCTTC.

This chain links TRBV7-9 with TRBJ1-2, with 7 bases fitting TRBD1. The ends lost 4 bases at V and 7 bases at J; junction bases unmatched: 6. This CDR3 spans 13 amino acids. Germline V gene sequence: CDR1 SEHNR, CDR2 FQNEAQ (reference sequence). CDR3 sequence (DNA): TGTGCCAGCAGCTCCACAGGGGATGTTGGCTACACCTTC. This codes for CASSSTGDVGYTF.

The V and J genes are TRBV4-3 and TRBJ2-7; 7 bases align to TRBD2. This CDR3 is 16 amino acids long. Per germline, CDR1 LGHNA and CDR2 YSLEER. V dropped 0 bases and J dropped 2; count of bases not matched to a gene: 7. Here the CDR3 DNA reads TGCGCCAGCAGCCAAGATCTGGGGAGGGATGCCTACGAGCAGTACTTC. It codes for CASSQDLGRDAYEQYF.

The V gene is TRBV5-1, the J gene TRBJ2-1, with a weak D call TRBD1 (5 bases). The CDR3 spans 15 residues. Deletions cut 4 bases from V and 10 bases from J, with 21 bases between. Germline V gives CDR1 SGHRS, CDR2 YFSETQ. Here the CDR3 DNA reads TGCGCCAGCAGCACAGAAGGACAATTGCCCTCCGAGCAGTTCTTC. This gives the protein CASSTEGQLPSEQFF. Full variable domain (missing parts from reference TRBV5-1 and TRBJ2-1): KAGVTQTPRYLIKTRGQQVTLSCSPISGHRSVSWYQQTPGQGLQFLFEYFSETQRNKGNFPGRFSGRQFSNSRSEMNVSTLELGDSALYLCASSTEGQLPSEQFFGPGTRLTVL.

The genes are TRBV11-1 and TRBJ2-5; D perhaps matches TRBD2 (6 bases). CDR1 is SGHAT, CDR2 FQDESV, per germline (reference sequence). CDR3 length equals 16 residues. V was pared by 8 bases and J by 4 bases, with 23 bases between. The CDR3 spells CASGKIGGGSGETQYF. The CDR3 nucleotides are TGTGCCAGCGGGAAAATTGGGGGAGGAAGCGGAGAGACCCAGTACTTC.